This T cell receptor beta chain was profiled in a study of T cell repertoires in cytomegalovirus infection. Turning to the study itself: The public TCR beta signatures pointed to both CMV infection and matching HLA type.

This clonotype has a count of ten or more. Using its own MiXCR run on the reads, TCRdb lists one record per CDR3 protein. The sample has about 160,000 distinct CDR3 sequences, approximately 17% seen once. Sample: CD8+ T cells from PBMCs. The sequence came from a human donor in good health (CMV status not recorded). Some clones in this sample may be carry-over from other donors' samples.

In DNA, the CDR3 is TGTGCCAGCAGCTTAGGGGAAGCCCGTCCCTTAGTGGATGAGCAGTTCTTC. Its translation: CASSLGEARPLVDEQFF. The chain links TRBV7-2 to TRBJ2-1; unclear D gene. Germline CDR1 reads SGHTA; CDR2 reads FQGNSA. CDR3 length: 17 residues. The ends were cut back, 1 base at V and 8 bases at J, with 21 bases in the middle.